This note documents a single TCR beta chain sequence. This entry comes from a study of cytomegalovirus exposure and HLA in healthy donors. Germline V CDR1 and CDR2: LGHNA, YSLEER. The V end was cut by 1 base, the J end by 0 bases, with 9 bases between. CDR3 length equals 15 residues. PCR used 60 Vbeta primers and 13 Jbeta primers. The assay was immunoSEQ multiplex PCR, and TCRdb's table has in-frame clones only and misses some. The data contain tens of thousands of clones, about 80% of them singletons. The TCR comes from a woman in her thirties or forties in good health and CMV-seronegative. The sample was PBMCs. This sequence joins TRBV4-3 and TRBJ2-5; D may be TRBD1 (5 bases). The CDR3 region is CASSQVNRNQETQYF. DNA of the CDR3: TGCGCCAGCAGCCAAGTTAACAGGAACCAAGAGACCCAGTACTTC.